Listed here is a single T cell receptor beta chain. These data belong to a study of blood T cell repertoires in COVID-19. Overall study context: COVID-19 samples, acute and convalescent, were from the United States, Italy and Spain.

In the original workflow: By means of reference gene primer amplification, nucleated cell counts were estimated. Some clones are missing from TCRdb's copy, which holds only in-frame ones; the method was immunoSEQ multiplex PCR. The V and J calls and the clone size are those of that table, but D and trimming were determined from the DNA. The sample contains more than 25,000 clones, 70% to 90% of which appear only once. The CDR3 spans 14 residues. CDR1 and CDR2 (germline): KGHSH, LQKENI. Trimming removed 6 bases at V and 0 bases at J, with 9 bases between. The chain employs TRBV18 and TRBJ1-3; D unresolved. The receptor was derived from a woman aged 40 to 50 with active or convalescent COVID-19. The specimen sequenced was peripheral blood. DNA of the CDR3: TGTGCCAGCTCCGGGAGGAACTCTGGAAACACCATATATTTT. This encodes CASSGRNSGNTIYF.